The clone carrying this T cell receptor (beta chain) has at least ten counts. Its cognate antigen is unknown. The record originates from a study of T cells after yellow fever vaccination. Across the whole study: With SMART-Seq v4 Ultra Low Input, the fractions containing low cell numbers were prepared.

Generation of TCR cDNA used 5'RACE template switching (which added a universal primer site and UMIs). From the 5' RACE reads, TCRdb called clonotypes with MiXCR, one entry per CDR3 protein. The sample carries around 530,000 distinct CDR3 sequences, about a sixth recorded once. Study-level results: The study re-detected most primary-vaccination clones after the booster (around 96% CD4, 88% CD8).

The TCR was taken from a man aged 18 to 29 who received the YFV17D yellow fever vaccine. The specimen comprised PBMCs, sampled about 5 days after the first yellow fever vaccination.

The CDR3, as DNA: TGCGCCAGCAGCCAAGAATATTCCGGACAAGAGACCCAGTACTTC. It encodes CASSQEYSGQETQYF. The V call is TRBV4-1, the J call TRBJ2-5; no clear D gene. V lost 0 bases, J lost 2 bases, and 10 bases lay in between. Germline assignment: CDR1 MGHRA and CDR2 YSYEKL. CDR3 size: 15 residues.